These T cell receptor beta chains were read from a single sample in a study of T cells after yellow fever vaccination. Each CDR3 protein is one row after TCRdb ran MiXCR on the 5' RACE reads. This sample has about 99,000 distinct CDR3 sequences; 5.8% occur once, and the top ten carry roughly two fifths. The starting material was CD8+ T cells sorted from PBMCs, obtained 10 days after the yellow fever booster vaccination. These receptors were collected from a man aged 18 to 29 who received the YFV17D yellow fever vaccine. Each CDR3 is given with its conserved first and last residue. Each record gives: J gene, V gene, clone size, D gene, CDR3 protein, CDR3 DNA. The D gene is left open where the match is weak. Expanded clones are given a class, and other clones once, few, many or no size at all.

>TRBJ2-1|TRBV20-1|few|NA
CSAEKGYNEQFF
TGCAGTGCCGAAAAGGGGTACAATGAGCAGTTCTTC
>TRBJ1-1|TRBV6-5|few|NA
CASSWMGTEAFF
TGTGCCAGCAGTTGGATGGGCACTGAAGCTTTCTTT
>TRBJ1-6|TRBV7-9|few|NA
CASSDTGLGSPLHF
TGTGCCAGCAGCGATACAGGCCTGGGTTCACCCCTCCACTTT
>TRBJ1-2|TRBV12-3/TRBV12-4|few|NA
CGCGGSGYTF
TGTGGCTGCGGGGGCTCTGGCTACACCTTC
>TRBJ2-3|TRBV9|few|TRBD2
CASQNSGGALDTQYF
TGTGCCAGTCAAAATAGCGGGGGGGCTCTAGATACGCAGTATTTT
>TRBJ2-3|TRBV23-1|many|NA
CASSQHPSSGAPTDTQYF
TGCGCCAGCAGTCAACACCCCAGTTCCGGGGCCCCCACAGATACGCAGTATTTT
>TRBJ1-1|TRBV6-5|NA|NA
CASSYRDWEEAFF
TGTGCCAGCAGTTACAGGGACTGGGAAGAAGCTTTCTTT
>TRBJ2-1|TRBV28|few|NA
CASSLGGPLYEQFF
TGTGCCAGCAGTCTTGGAGGGCCTCTCTATGAGCAGTTCTTC
>TRBJ2-5|TRBV2|few|TRBD2
CASSDSAASPGRGETQYF
TGTGCCAGCAGTGATTCTGCAGCTAGCCCTGGGAGGGGAGAGACCCAGTACTTC
>TRBJ2-3|TRBV4-3|many|TRBD2
CASSQERGPGGGVTDTQYF
TGCGCCAGCAGCCAAGAACGAGGGCCTGGCGGGGGGGTCACGGATACGCAGTATTTT
>TRBJ1-3|TRBV7-9|NA|TRBD1
CASSDPTGVGNTIYF
TGTGCCAGCAGCGACCCGACAGGGGTGGGAAACACCATATATTTT
>TRBJ2-7|TRBV30|few|NA
CAWSDPGAPQYEQYF
TGTGCCTGGAGTGACCCAGGGGCACCCCAATACGAGCAGTACTTC
>TRBJ2-2|TRBV7-8|few|NA
CASSLYRGLGELFF
TGTGCCAGCAGCTTATACCGTGGGTTGGGGGAGCTGTTTTTT
>TRBJ2-1|TRBV7-6|few|TRBD2
CASSSVAGKSSYNEQFF
TGTGCCAGCAGCTCTGTAGCGGGGAAGAGCTCCTACAATGAGCAGTTCTTC
>TRBJ2-1|TRBV30|NA|TRBD1
CAWSVGTGTYNEQFF
TGTGCCTGGAGTGTTGGGACAGGGACCTACAATGAGCAGTTCTTC
>TRBJ2-5|TRBV29-1|few|NA
CSVVVRGEQETQYF
TGCAGCGTTGTAGTACGCGGGGAACAAGAGACCCAGTACTTC
>TRBJ2-3|TRBV27|many|NA
CASSPGTSSTDTQYF
TGTGCCAGCAGTCCGGGGACGTCTAGCACAGATACGCAGTATTTT
>TRBJ2-7|TRBV7-9|NA|TRBD1
CASSLVPGQGSYEQYF
TGTGCCAGCAGCTTAGTCCCCGGACAGGGTTCCTACGAGCAGTACTTC
>TRBJ1-2|TRBV7-9|NA|NA
CASSRRAPSYGYTF
TGTGCCAGCAGCCGAAGGGCCCCTAGTTATGGCTACACCTTC
>TRBJ2-5|TRBV19|NA|NA
CASSQQGFGETQYF
TGTGCCAGTAGCCAACAGGGCTTTGGGGAGACCCAGTACTTC
>TRBJ1-4|TRBV4-2|NA|NA
CASSQVETGEKLFF
TGTGCCAGCAGCCAAGTTGAGACTGGAGAAAAACTGTTTTTT
>TRBJ2-3|TRBV4-3|many|NA
CASSQDAVRADTQYF
TGCGCCAGCAGCCAGGACGCTGTTCGGGCAGATACGCAGTATTTT
>TRBJ2-3|TRBV15|many|TRBD2
CATSPRLAGGTDTQYF
TGTGCCACCAGCCCTCGACTAGCGGGGGGCACAGATACGCAGTATTTT
>TRBJ2-1|TRBV24-1|few|TRBD1
CATSDWTGQGEGEQFF
TGTGCCACCAGTGACTGGACGGGACAGGGCGAGGGTGAGCAGTTCTTC
>TRBJ2-1|TRBV4-3|many|NA
CASSVSGLMPDEQFF
TGCGCCAGCAGCGTATCGGGACTCATGCCCGATGAGCAGTTCTTC
>TRBJ2-1|TRBV21-1|NA|NA
CASSKEGAATGPVQPYEQFF
TGTGCCAGCAGCAAAGAGGGGGCGGCCACAGGGCCCGTCCAACCCTATGAGCAGTTCTTC
>TRBJ2-3|TRBV6-6|NA|NA
CASSYIFIGNTDTQYF
TGTGCCAGCAGTTACATTTTCATCGGAAACACAGATACGCAGTATTTT
>TRBJ2-3|TRBV7-6|NA|TRBD1
CASSSTGTADTQYF
TGTGCCAGCAGCTCGACAGGGACCGCAGATACGCAGTATTTT
>TRBJ2-7|TRBV4-3|few|NA
CASSQDGDTYEQYF
TGCGCCAGCAGCCAAGATGGGGATACCTACGAGCAGTACTTC
>TRBJ2-1|TRBV6-5|few|TRBD2
CATGLAGDNEQFF
TGTGCCACCGGACTAGCGGGGGACAATGAGCAGTTCTTC
>TRBJ2-3|TRBV5-1|few|TRBD2
CASSPAYSRGVLTDTQYF
TGCGCCAGCAGCCCGGCCTACTCCCGGGGGGTCCTCACAGATACGCAGTATTTT
>TRBJ2-7|TRBV6-5|few|NA
CASSSGHNEQYF
TGTGCCAGCAGTTCTGGACACAACGAGCAGTACTTC
>TRBJ2-1|TRBV29-1|NA|TRBD2
CSVSSGGYEQFF
TGCAGCGTCTCTAGCGGGGGCTATGAGCAGTTCTTC
>TRBJ1-2|TRBV25-1|few|NA
CASSDTGFRGYTF
TGTGCCAGCAGTGATACAGGGTTTAGGGGCTACACCTTC
>TRBJ2-2|TRBV29-1|many|NA
CSVVLNTGELFF
TGCAGCGTTGTCCTGAACACCGGGGAGCTGTTTTTT
>TRBJ1-2|TRBV12-3/TRBV12-4|few|NA
CASSLSARRAF
TGTGCCAGCAGCCTATCAGCCAGGCGCGCCTTC
>TRBJ2-1|TRBV4-1|few|NA
CASSQDGGNEQFF
TGCGCCAGCAGCCAAGACGGTGGCAATGAGCAGTTCTTC
>TRBJ2-5|TRBV7-2|few|TRBD2
CASSLAERGSQETQYF
TGTGCCAGCAGCTTAGCGGAGCGGGGGAGCCAAGAGACCCAGTACTTC
>TRBJ2-6|TRBV7-2|few|TRBD1
CASSLGPQGVGSGANVLTF
TGTGCCAGCAGCTTAGGCCCTCAGGGGGTAGGCTCTGGGGCCAACGTCCTGACTTTC
>TRBJ2-1|TRBV7-3|many|TRBD2
CASSFPGLAGGNEQFF
TGTGCCAGCAGCTTCCCCGGACTAGCGGGGGGGAATGAGCAGTTCTTC
>TRBJ1-1|TRBV6-6|few|TRBD1
CASSQLRATGVGTEAFF
TGTGCCAGCAGTCAGTTAAGAGCGACAGGGGTGGGTACTGAAGCTTTCTTT
>TRBJ2-3|TRBV7-9|many|NA
CASSFSASHTDTQYF
TGTGCCAGCAGCTTCTCGGCTAGCCACACAGATACGCAGTATTTT
>TRBJ2-5|TRBV7-2|few|TRBD1
CASSPGTGRRYQETQYF
TGTGCCAGCAGCCCCGGGACAGGGCGAAGGTACCAAGAGACCCAGTACTTC
>TRBJ2-2|TRBV6-2/TRBV6-3|NA|TRBD2
CASSYGLAGRNTGELFF
TGTGCCAGCAGTTATGGCCTAGCGGGGAGGAACACCGGGGAGCTGTTTTTT
>TRBJ2-5|TRBV24-1|many|NA
CATSDGGTAQYF
TGTGCCACCAGTGATGGAGGGACGGCCCAGTACTTC
>TRBJ2-1|TRBV12-3/TRBV12-4|few|TRBD2
CASSPGLAGNEQFF
TGTGCCAGCAGCCCGGGACTAGCGGGGAATGAGCAGTTCTTC
>TRBJ1-2|TRBV6-2/TRBV6-3|NA|NA
CASSYSRTAANYGYTF
TGTGCCAGCAGTTACTCAAGGACGGCAGCTAACTATGGCTACACCTTC
>TRBJ1-4|TRBV27|few|NA
CASSSSLGETNEKLFF
TGTGCCAGCAGTTCCTCCTTGGGGGAAACTAATGAAAAACTGTTTTTT
>TRBJ2-3|TRBV11-2|few|NA
CASSFRGAADTQYF
TGTGCCAGCAGCTTTCGGGGGGCAGCAGATACGCAGTATTTT
>TRBJ2-7|TRBV14|many|NA
CASSPGRSYEQYF
TGTGCCAGCAGCCCCGGACGGTCCTACGAGCAGTACTTC
>TRBJ2-1|TRBV3-1|NA|TRBD1
CASSLTGTGHNEQFF
TGTGCCAGCAGCCTCACCGGGACAGGTCATAATGAGCAGTTCTTC
>TRBJ2-1|TRBV4-3|few|TRBD1
CASSQGRTGGYNEQFF
TGCGCCAGCAGCCAAGGTCGGACAGGGGGCTACAATGAGCAGTTCTTC
>TRBJ2-5|TRBV6-5|NA|TRBD2
CASSYSTSGAGETQYF
TGTGCCAGCAGTTACTCGACTAGCGGGGCGGGAGAGACCCAGTACTTC
>TRBJ2-3|TRBV4-2|few|NA
CASSPSPTDTQYF
TGTGCCAGCAGCCCCAGCCCCACAGATACGCAGTATTTT